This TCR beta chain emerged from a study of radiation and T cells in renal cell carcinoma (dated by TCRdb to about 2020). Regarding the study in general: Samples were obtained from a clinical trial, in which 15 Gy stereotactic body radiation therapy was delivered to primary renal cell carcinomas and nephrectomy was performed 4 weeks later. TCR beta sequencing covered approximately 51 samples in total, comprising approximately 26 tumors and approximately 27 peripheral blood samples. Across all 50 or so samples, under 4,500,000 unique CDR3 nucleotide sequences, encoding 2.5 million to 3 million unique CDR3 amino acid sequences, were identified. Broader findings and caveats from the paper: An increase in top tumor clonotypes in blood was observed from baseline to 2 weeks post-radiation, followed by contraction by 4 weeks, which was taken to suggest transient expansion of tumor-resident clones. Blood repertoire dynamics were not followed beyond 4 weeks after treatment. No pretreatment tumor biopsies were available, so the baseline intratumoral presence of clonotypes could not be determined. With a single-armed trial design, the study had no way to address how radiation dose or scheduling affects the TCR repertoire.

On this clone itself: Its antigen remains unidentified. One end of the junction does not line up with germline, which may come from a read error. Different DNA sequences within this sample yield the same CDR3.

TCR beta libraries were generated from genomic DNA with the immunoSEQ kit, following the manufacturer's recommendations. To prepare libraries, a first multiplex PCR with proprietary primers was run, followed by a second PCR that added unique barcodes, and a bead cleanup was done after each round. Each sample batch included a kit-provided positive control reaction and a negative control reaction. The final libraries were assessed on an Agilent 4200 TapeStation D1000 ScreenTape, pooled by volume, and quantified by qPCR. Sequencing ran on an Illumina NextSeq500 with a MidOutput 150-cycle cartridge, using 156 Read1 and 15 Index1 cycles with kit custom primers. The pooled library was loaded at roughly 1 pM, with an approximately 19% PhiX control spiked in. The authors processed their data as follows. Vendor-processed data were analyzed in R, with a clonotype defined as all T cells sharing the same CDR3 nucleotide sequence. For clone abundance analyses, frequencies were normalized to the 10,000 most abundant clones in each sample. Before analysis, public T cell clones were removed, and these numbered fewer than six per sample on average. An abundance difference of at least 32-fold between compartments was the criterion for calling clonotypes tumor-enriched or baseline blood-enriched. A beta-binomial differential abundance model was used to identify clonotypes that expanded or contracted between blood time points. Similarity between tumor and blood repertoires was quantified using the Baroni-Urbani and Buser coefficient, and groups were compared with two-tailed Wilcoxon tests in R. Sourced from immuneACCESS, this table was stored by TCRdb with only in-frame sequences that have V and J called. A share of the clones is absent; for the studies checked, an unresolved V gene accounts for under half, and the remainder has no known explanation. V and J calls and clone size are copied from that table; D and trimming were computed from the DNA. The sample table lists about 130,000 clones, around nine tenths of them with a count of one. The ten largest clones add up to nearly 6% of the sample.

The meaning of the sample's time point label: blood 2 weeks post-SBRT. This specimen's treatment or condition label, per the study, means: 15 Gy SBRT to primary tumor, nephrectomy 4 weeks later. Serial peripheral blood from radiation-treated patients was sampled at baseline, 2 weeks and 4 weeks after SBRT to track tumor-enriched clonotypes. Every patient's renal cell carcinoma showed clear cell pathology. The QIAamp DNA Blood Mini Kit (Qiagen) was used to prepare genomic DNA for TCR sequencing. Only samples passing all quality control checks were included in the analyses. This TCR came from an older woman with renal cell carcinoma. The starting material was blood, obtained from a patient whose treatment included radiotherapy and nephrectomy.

The CDR3 protein is CASSSGYGNQPQHF. The sequenced DNA: TGTGCCAGCAGCTCTGGGTATGGCAACCAGCCCCAGCATTTT. This sequence uses TRBV9 and TRBJ1-5, with the identity of the D gene unclear. Counted from cysteine to phenylalanine, this CDR3 has 14 amino acids. Only the CDR3 DNA stays, 42 bases, in frame from base 1. In the germline V gene, CDR1 corresponds to SGDLS and CDR2 to YYNGEE.